This T cell receptor beta chain is drawn from a study of blood T cell repertoires in COVID-19. Study at large: T cells, B-cell-depleted T cells, or PBMCs provided the cDNA or gDNA that served as material.

How the authors handled the data: Amplification of reference gene primers was used by the study to estimate nucleated cell counts. Data came from immunoSEQ multiplex PCR; TCRdb stores just in-frame clones and leaves some out. That table supplies the V and J calls and clone size; D and trimming were determined from the DNA. The sample lists about 74,000 clones, about 83% seen once, with over 30% in the top ten. V lost 0 bases to trimming and J lost 1 base, with 8 bases between them. CDR1 is SGDLS, CDR2 YYNGEE, per germline. The CDR3 length is 14 residues. This clone has only a few counts. The chain links TRBV9 to TRBJ2-7; tentatively, D is TRBD2 (6 bases). The TCR comes from a man aged 70-80 years with acute or convalescent COVID-19. The sequencing sample was made of peripheral blood. The CDR3 is CASSVGAGSYEQYF. The CDR3, as DNA: TGTGCCAGCAGCGTAGGGGCGGGGTCCTACGAGCAGTACTTC. Full variable domain (rest looked up from reference TRBV9 and TRBJ2-7): DSGVTQTPKHLITATGQRVTLRCSPRSGDLSVYWYQQSLDQGLQFLIQYYNGEERAKGNILERFSAQQFPDLHSELNLSSLELGDSALYFCASSVGAGSYEQYFGPGTRLTVT.